Below, 25 T cell receptor beta chains from the same sample are listed, as sequenced in a study of blood T cells in healthy people across ages. A second PCR, run for about 7 to 11 cycles, used a sample-barcoded 5' primer plus a J-beta primer mix. TCRdb ran MiXCR on the 5' RACE reads and lists one entry per CDR3 protein. Of roughly 830,000 distinct CDR3 sequences listed, around two thirds are singletons. The specimen was blood. The receptors come from a man aged 30-40 years in good health.

The chain uses TRBV15 and TRBJ2-5, with 7 nucleotides matching TRBD2. CDR1 is LNHNV and CDR2 is YYDKDF in the germline V gene (reference sequence). This CDR3 is built from 15 residues. Trimming removed 0 bases from V and 10 bases from J; junction bases left unmatched: 11. CDR3 DNA: TGTGCCACCAGCAGAGATGGGGGACTATCGGGGGTCCAGTACTTC. As protein: CATSRDGGLSGVQYF.

The chain has TRBV29-1 and TRBJ1-2, with 10 bases that match TRBD1. Trimming at V came to 3 bases and at J to 2 bases, leaving 9 bases not matched to a gene. Germline V CDR1 and CDR2: SQVTM, ANQGSEA. This CDR3 is 16 amino acids long. Here the CDR3 DNA reads TGCAGCGTTGATCTAGGGGGACAGGGGAAGAACTATGGCTACACCTTC. Translating it yields CSVDLGGQGKNYGYTF.

The rearrangement uses TRBV3-1 and TRBJ1-1; perhaps TRBD1 as D (5 bases). The V and J ends lost 2 bases and 7 bases respectively, with 17 bases between them. This CDR3 has 15 amino acids. The germline CDR1 and CDR2 sequences are LGHDT and YNNKEL (reference sequence). The chain's CDR3 is CASSQPGTGEREAFF. For the CDR3, the DNA is TGTGCCAGCAGCCAACCGGGGACTGGAGAACGTGAAGCTTTCTTT. The full variable domain, rest sourced from reference TRBV3-1 and TRBJ1-1, is DTAVSQTPKYLVTQMGNDKSIKCEQNLGHDTMYWYKQDSKKFLKIMFSYNNKELIINETVPNRFSPKSPDKAHLNLHINSLELGDSAVYFCASSQPGTGEREAFFGQGTRLTVV.

Comment on this clonotype: A much larger clone sits a single nucleotide away, making a read error possible. The genes are TRBV25-1 and TRBJ2-7, with TRBD1 matching 7 bases. CDR3 length: 11 residues. Looked up from germline, CDR1 is MGHDK and CDR2 is SYGVNS. V shed 8 bases and J 2 bases; nucleotides not matched to a gene: 0. The CDR3 region is CASGQAYEQYF. CDR3 sequence (DNA): TGTGCCAGCGGACAGGCCTACGAGCAGTACTTC.

This clonotype has more than one count but fewer than ten. This sequence joins TRBV2 and TRBJ2-5, with a tentative D call TRBD1 (5 bases). V was shortened by 3 bases and J by 10 bases, with 12 bases between the two germline ends. This CDR3 has 12 residues. Germline V gene sequence: CDR1 SNHLY, CDR2 FYNNEI. The CDR3 here is CASSDPVGHQYF. CDR3 bases: TGTGCCAGCAGTGACCCGGTGGGGCACCAGTACTTC. The full variable domain, completed using reference TRBV2 and TRBJ2-5, is EPEVTQTPSHQVTQMGQEVILRCVPISNHLYFYWYRQILGQKVEFLVSFYNNEISEKSEIFDDQFSVERPDGSNFTLKIRSTKLEDSAMYFCASSDPVGHQYFGPGTRLLVL.

The chain combines TRBV20-1 with TRBJ2-3; possibly TRBD2 for D (6 bases). CDR1 DFQATT and CDR2 SNEGSKA come from the germline V gene (reference sequence). There are 15 residues in the CDR3. Trimming pared 5 bases from V and 6 bases from J, leaving 21 bases between. CDR3 sequence (DNA): TGCAGTGCTCCTCCCGGGGCGGGAAGAAGGGATACGCAGTATTTT. This translates into CSAPPGAGRRDTQYF.

This clonotype has a handful of counts. The V and J genes are TRBV4-3 and TRBJ2-2; 8 bases line up with TRBD2. The CDR3 length is 16 residues. From germline, CDR1 is LGHNA and CDR2 YSLEER. Unmatched junction bases numbered 6, after V lost 4 bases and J lost 2 bases. CDR3 amino acids: CASSLGAGGNTGELFF. As DNA, the CDR3 is TGCGCCAGCAGCCTGGGGGCGGGGGGAAACACCGGGGAGCTGTTTTTT.

This chain connects TRBV27 to TRBJ2-5, with 7 bases fitting TRBD2. The CDR3 has 16 residues. Trimming removed 7 bases from V and 0 bases from J; junction bases left unmatched: 11. From germline, CDR1 is MNHEY and CDR2 SMNVEV (reference sequence). The CDR3 is CASNVVGGRNQETQYF. Here the CDR3 DNA reads TGTGCCAGCAATGTAGTGGGGGGGAGAAACCAAGAGACCCAGTACTTC.

As to this clonotype: A much larger clone sits a single nucleotide away, making a read error possible. This chain joins TRBV7-2 and TRBJ2-1; no definite D call. The CDR3 has 13 residues. Trimming cost V 5 bases and J 10 bases, with 15 bases left between them. CDR1 and CDR2 from the germline V gene are SGHTA and FQGNSA. CDR3: CASSVSHGREQFF. The CDR3 DNA sequence: TGTGCCAGCAGCGTATCCCATGGGCGCGAGCAGTTCTTC.

The chain carries TRBV7-9 and TRBJ2-5; the D is unclear. V lost 5 bases and J 4 bases, leaving 11 bases between the germline ends. CDR3 length: 13 amino acids. Germline V gene data show CDR1 as SEHNR and CDR2 as FQNEAQ (reference sequence). The CDR3, as DNA: TGTGCCAGCAGCACGATGAATCGAGAGACCCAGTACTTC. This codes for CASSTMNRETQYF.

This chain links TRBV25-1 with TRBJ2-3, with a tentative D call TRBD1 (5 bases). Germline V gives CDR1 MGHDK, CDR2 SYGVNS. Trimming removed 8 bases from V and 0 bases from J, with 18 bases in between. This CDR3 region has 16 residues. CDR3 DNA sequence: TGTGCCAGCGGTACATGGACAACTGCTAGCACAGATACGCAGTATTTT. Its protein is CASGTWTTASTDTQYF.

This clonotype was recorded a few times. The rearrangement joins TRBV29-1 to TRBJ2-7; TRBD1 aligns across 7 bases. V lost 6 bases and J lost 2; bases outside the gene matches: 7. This CDR3 comprises 13 residues. CDR1 and CDR2 from the germline V gene are SQVTM and ANQGSEA. CDR3 region: CSVEDRQTYEQYF. DNA for the CDR3: TGCAGCGTGGAGGACAGGCAAACCTACGAGCAGTACTTC.

The genes are TRBV7-2 and TRBJ2-1, with 10 nucleotides matching TRBD2. V was pared by 5 bases and J by 6 bases, with 13 bases of the junction left unmatched. The V gene's germline CDR1 is SGHTA and CDR2 FQGNSA. The CDR3 extends over 17 amino acids. The CDR3 nucleotides read TGTGCCAGCAGCCCGGTGGGTGAAGCGGGGGGGCCCAATGAGCAGTTCTTC. Translation gives CASSPVGEAGGPNEQFF. Drawing the rest from reference TRBV7-2 and TRBJ2-1, the complete variable domain is GAGVSQSPSNKVTEKGKDVELRCDPISGHTALYWYRQSLGQGLEFLIYFQGNSAPDKSGLPSDRFSAERTGGSVSTLTIQRTQQEDSAVYLCASSPVGEAGGPNEQFFGPGTRLTVL.

The count of this clonotype is one. This sequence joins TRBV7-2 and TRBJ2-1; 9 nucleotides align to TRBD2. Trimming cost V 4 bases and J 12 bases; bases outside gene matches: 10. The CDR3 consists of 14 residues. The germline gives CDR1 SGHTA, CDR2 FQGNSA. The DNA for the CDR3 is TGTGCCAGCAGCTCTGCGGGGGGGCGAGGAGCGCAGTTCTTC. It encodes CASSSAGGRGAQFF.

V gene TRBV6-6 combines with J gene TRBJ2-4; D is ambiguous. The J call may be faulty, since TRBJ2-5 better matches the DNA end. Looked up from germline, CDR1 is MNHNY and CDR2 is SVGAGI (reference sequence). The CDR3 spans 12 residues. CDR3 coding DNA: TGTGCCAGCAGTTCTATGCTAGAGACCCAGTACTTC. Translation: CASSSMLETQYF.

A word on this clonotype: This sequence may be a read error, since a much larger clone differs from it by one base. The rearrangement uses TRBV29-1 and TRBJ2-7; 7 nucleotides line up with TRBD2. The CDR3 runs to 13 residues. From germline, CDR1 is SQVTM and CDR2 ANQGSEA. The V segment lost 4 bases and the J segment 5 bases; nucleotides outside the gene matches: 8. The CDR3 DNA reads as TGCAGCGTTGTTCAGTCTAGCGGAGACGAGCAGTACTTC. Amino acids: CSVVQSSGDEQYF.

The chain has TRBV4-3 and TRBJ2-2; TRBD1 matches at 8 bases. The CDR3 spans 15 residues. Losses at the gene ends were 4 bases for V and 3 bases for J; bases not matched to a gene: 4. Germline CDR1 LGHNA, CDR2 YSLEER. In DNA, the CDR3 is TGCGCCAGCAGCCCAGACAGGGGTTACACCGGGGAGCTGTTTTTT. Translating it yields CASSPDRGYTGELFF.

The V gene is TRBV7-9, the J gene TRBJ1-1, with no clear D. V was cut by 6 bases and J by 1 base, with 12 bases left in between. This CDR3 spans 14 amino acids. CDR1 SEHNR and CDR2 FQNEAQ come from the germline V gene (reference sequence). The CDR3 is CASRYRLENTEAFF. The CDR3 DNA reads as TGTGCCAGCAGATATCGACTGGAGAACACTGAAGCTTTCTTT.

The rearrangement uses TRBV20-1 and TRBJ2-7; maybe TRBD2 (6 bases). The germline V gene has CDR1 DFQATT and CDR2 SNEGSKA (reference sequence). With 2 bases removed from V and 3 bases from J, the gap between germline ends came to 29 bases. The CDR3 loop spans 19 amino acids. The CDR3 nucleotides are TGCAGTGCTAGAACTTCTGGGGGTAGCGGAGGGACGGGGATCTACGAGCAGTACTTC. It yields the protein CSARTSGGSGGTGIYEQYF.

This clonotype occurred many times. The chain uses TRBV21-1 and TRBJ2-4. TRBV21-1 is classified as a pseudogene. This CDR3 spans 14 amino acids. The CDR3 reads CASSKGTDKNIQYF. In nucleotides, the CDR3 is TGTGCCAGCAGCAAAGGGACGGATAAAAACATTCAGTACTTC.

Turning to this clonotype: One junction end does not reproduce the germline sequence, and a read error may be involved. The chain joins TRBV6-5 to TRBJ2-1, with D perhaps assigned TRBD1 or TRBD2 (5 bases each). Germline assignment: CDR1 MNHEY and CDR2 SVGAGI. CDR3 length: 12 amino acids. CDR3 amino acids: CASGGHPREQFF. CDR3 sequence (DNA): TGTGCCAGCGGAGGCCACCCCAGGGAGCAGTTTTTC.

The chain links TRBV27 to TRBJ2-7, with 7 bases matching TRBD1. Germline assignment: CDR1 MNHEY and CDR2 SMNVEV (reference sequence). V shed 0 bases, J shed 2 bases, and the junction held 7 bases outside the gene matches. There are 16 residues in the CDR3. The CDR3 DNA reads TGTGCCAGCAGTTTATCAGGACAGGCTATTACCTACGAGCAGTACTTC. Translated: CASSLSGQAITYEQYF.

A single count supports this clonotype. The chain is built from TRBV3-1 and TRBJ2-5; 8 bases are shared with TRBD1. V trimming: 4 bases; J trimming: 5 bases; junction bases outside the gene matches: 15. There are 17 residues in the CDR3. Germline CDR1 and CDR2: LGHDT and YNNKEL (reference sequence). For the CDR3, the DNA is TGTGCCAGCAGCCCACCTCGGACAGGGATTTCTCCGGAGACCCAGTACTTC. This sequence encodes CASSPPRTGISPETQYF.

This clonotype has ten or more counts. V gene TRBV20-1 combines with J gene TRBJ2-1, with D tentatively TRBD2 (8 bases). V was trimmed by 6 bases and J by 8 bases, leaving 20 bases between them. The CDR3 is 14 residues long. Germline V gene data show CDR1 as DFQATT and CDR2 as SNEGSKA (reference sequence). The CDR3 coding sequence is TGCAGTGCGATCGGGGGGGCCAGGGGGGATGAGCAGTTCTTC. Protein sequence: CSAIGGARGDEQFF.

The CDR3 DNA reads as TGTGCCAGCAGCGAACAGGGGGCGGCGAGGGAGACCCAGTACTTC. It specifies CASSEQGAARETQYF. The chain is built from TRBV7-2 and TRBJ2-5; TRBD1 matches 9 bases. CDR3 size: 15 residues. J gave up 5 bases and V 5 bases, and 9 bases lay outside the gene matches. The V gene's germline CDR1 is SGHTA and CDR2 FQGNSA. The full variable domain, rest sourced from reference TRBV7-2 and TRBJ2-5, is GAGVSQSPSNKVTEKGKDVELRCDPISGHTALYWYRQSLGQGLEFLIYFQGNSAPDKSGLPSDRFSAERTGGSVSTLTIQRTQQEDSAVYLCASSEQGAARETQYFGPGTRLLVL.